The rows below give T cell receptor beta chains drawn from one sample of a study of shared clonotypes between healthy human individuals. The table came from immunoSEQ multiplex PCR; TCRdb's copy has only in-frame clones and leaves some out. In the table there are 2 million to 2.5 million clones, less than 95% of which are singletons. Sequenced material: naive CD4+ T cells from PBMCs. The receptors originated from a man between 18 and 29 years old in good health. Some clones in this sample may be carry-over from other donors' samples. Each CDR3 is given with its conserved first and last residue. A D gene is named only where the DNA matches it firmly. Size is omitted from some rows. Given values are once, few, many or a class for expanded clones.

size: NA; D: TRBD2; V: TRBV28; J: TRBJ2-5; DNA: TGTGCCAGCGGGGTGGGACTAGCGACCCAAGAGACCCAGTACTTC; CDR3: CASGVGLATQETQYF
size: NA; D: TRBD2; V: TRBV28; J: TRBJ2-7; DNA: TGTGCCAGCAGTTTAGCACTCCAAGGACTAGCGGGAGGGCATGTTGCCTACGAGCAGTACTTC; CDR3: CASSLALQGLAGGHVAYEQYF
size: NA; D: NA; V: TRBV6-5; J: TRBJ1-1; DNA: TGTGCCAGCAGTTACTCGGGGCAGGGGTATGAAGCTTTCTTT; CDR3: CASSYSGQGYEAFF
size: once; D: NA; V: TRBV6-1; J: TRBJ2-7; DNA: TGTGCCAGCAGTGTTACGAGGTTCTACGAGCAGTACTTC; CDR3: CASSVTRFYEQYF
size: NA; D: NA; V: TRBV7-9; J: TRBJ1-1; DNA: TGTGCCAGCAGCTTAACGTCGAGGAACACTGAAGCTTTCTTT; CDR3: CASSLTSRNTEAFF
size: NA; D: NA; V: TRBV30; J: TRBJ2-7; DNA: TGTGCCTGGAGTTCGGGGGTCCTTTACGAGCAGTACTTC; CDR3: CAWSSGVLYEQYF
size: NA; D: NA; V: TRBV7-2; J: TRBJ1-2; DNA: TGTGCCAGCAGCTTAGAGGCAGCCTATGGCTACACCTTC; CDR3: CASSLEAAYGYTF
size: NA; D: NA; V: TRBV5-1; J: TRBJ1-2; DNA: TGCGCCAGCAGCTTGCCAGGGCCTAACTATGGCTACACCTTC; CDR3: CASSLPGPNYGYTF
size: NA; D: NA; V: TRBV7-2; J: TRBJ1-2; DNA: TGTGCCAGCAGCCCTGAGCGGGGCACCTATGGCTACACCTTC; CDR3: CASSPERGTYGYTF
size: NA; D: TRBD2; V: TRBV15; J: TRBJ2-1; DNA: TGTGCCACCAGCGGGGGACTAGCGATATACAATGAGCAGTTCTTC; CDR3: CATSGGLAIYNEQFF
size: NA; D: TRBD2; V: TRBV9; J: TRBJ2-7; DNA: TGTGCCAGCAGCGACGGGACTAGCGGCCCTTACGAGCAGTACTTC; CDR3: CASSDGTSGPYEQYF
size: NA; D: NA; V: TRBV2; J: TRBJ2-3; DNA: TGTGCCAGCAGTGAGGGGACAGATACGCAGTATTTT; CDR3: CASSEGTDTQYF
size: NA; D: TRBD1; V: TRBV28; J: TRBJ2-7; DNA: TGTGCCAGCAGTTTAACCCCCGGACAGGGCGGTTACGAGCAGTACTTC; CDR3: CASSLTPGQGGYEQYF
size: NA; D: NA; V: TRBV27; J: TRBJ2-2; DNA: TGTGCCAGCAGTTTACATGGAGTGGGGTTTAGGGACACCGGGGAGCTGTTTTTT; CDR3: CASSLHGVGFRDTGELFF
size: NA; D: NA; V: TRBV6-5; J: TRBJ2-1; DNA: TGTGCCAGCAGTCCCCACGGACCCACGGGTGAGCAGTTCTTC; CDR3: CASSPHGPTGEQFF
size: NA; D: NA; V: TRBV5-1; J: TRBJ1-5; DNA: TGCGCCAGCAGCTCGGGACTTTCAAATCAGCCCCAGCATTTT; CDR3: CASSSGLSNQPQHF
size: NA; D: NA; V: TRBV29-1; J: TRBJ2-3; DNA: TGCAGCGTAGCCCCCAGGGGAATTACCACAGATACGCAGTATTTT; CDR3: CSVAPRGITTDTQYF
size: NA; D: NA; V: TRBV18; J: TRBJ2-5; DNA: TGTGCCAGCTCACCAGGTGCGGGGTACCAAGAGACCCAGTACTTC; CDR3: CASSPGAGYQETQYF
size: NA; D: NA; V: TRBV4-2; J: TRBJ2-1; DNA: TGTGCCAGCAGCCAAGTCCCGGGAGTTGAGCAGTTCTTC; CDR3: CASSQVPGVEQFF
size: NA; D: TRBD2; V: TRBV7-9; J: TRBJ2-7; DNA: TGTGCCAGCAGCTTCGGACTAGCGGGCGAGCAGTACTTC; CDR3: CASSFGLAGEQYF
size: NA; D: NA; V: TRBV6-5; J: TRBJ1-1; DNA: TGTGCCAGCAGTTCCGCCGGGAAGAGGGCTTTCTTT; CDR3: CASSSAGKRAFF
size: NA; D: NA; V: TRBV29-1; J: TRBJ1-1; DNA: TGCAGCGCCGGACAGAGGATGAACACTGAAGCTTTCTTT; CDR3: CSAGQRMNTEAFF
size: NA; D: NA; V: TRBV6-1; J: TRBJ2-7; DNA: TGTGCCAGCACCCACACAGTGGTCCCGGGGTACGAGCAGTACTTC; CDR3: CASTHTVVPGYEQYF
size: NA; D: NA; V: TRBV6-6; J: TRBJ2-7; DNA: TGTGCCAGCAGGGGATACGAGCAGTACTTC; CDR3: CASRGYEQYF
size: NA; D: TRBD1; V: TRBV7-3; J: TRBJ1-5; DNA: TGTGCCAGCAGCACGACGACAGGGAGAAGGGACAATCAGCCCCAGCATTTT; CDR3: CASSTTTGRRDNQPQHF
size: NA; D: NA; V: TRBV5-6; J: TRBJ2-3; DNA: TGTGCCAGCAGCTCCGGCCCCACCACAGATACGCAGTATTTT; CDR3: CASSSGPTTDTQYF
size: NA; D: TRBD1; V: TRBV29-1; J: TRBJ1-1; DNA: TGCAGCGTGGGACAGGGTGGAGGCACTGAAGCTTTCTTT; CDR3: CSVGQGGGTEAFF
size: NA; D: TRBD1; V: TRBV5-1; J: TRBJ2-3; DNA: TGCGCCAGCAGCTCAGGACAGGGGCCAGATACGCAGTATTTT; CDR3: CASSSGQGPDTQYF
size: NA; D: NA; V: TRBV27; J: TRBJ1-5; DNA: TGTGCCAGCAGTTTGTGGCGGAACAATCAGCCCCAGCATTTT; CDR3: CASSLWRNNQPQHF
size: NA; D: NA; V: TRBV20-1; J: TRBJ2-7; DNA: TGCAGTGCTAGTGCTCTTCTGCAGTACTTC; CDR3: CSASALLQYF
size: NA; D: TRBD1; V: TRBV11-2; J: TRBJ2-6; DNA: TGTGCCAGCAGCTCCCCCCGGGACAGGGGGCCTGGGGCCAACGTCCTGACTTTC; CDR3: CASSSPRDRGPGANVLTF
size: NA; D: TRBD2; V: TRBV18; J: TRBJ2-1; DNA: TGTGCCAGCTCCCCACTAGCGGGAGACAATGAGCAGTTCTTC; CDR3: CASSPLAGDNEQFF
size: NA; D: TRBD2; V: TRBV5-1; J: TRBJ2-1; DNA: TGCGCCAGCAGCACCAGGACTAGCAATGAGCAGTTCTTC; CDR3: CASSTRTSNEQFF
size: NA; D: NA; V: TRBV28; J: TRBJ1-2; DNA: TGTGCCAGCAGTTTGGTCGGAATACCCTATGGCTACACCTTC; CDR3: CASSLVGIPYGYTF
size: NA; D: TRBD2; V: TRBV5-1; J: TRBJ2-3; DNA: TGCGCCAGCAGTTTCGGACTAGCGGGGACTACAGATACGCAGTATTTT; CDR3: CASSFGLAGTTDTQYF